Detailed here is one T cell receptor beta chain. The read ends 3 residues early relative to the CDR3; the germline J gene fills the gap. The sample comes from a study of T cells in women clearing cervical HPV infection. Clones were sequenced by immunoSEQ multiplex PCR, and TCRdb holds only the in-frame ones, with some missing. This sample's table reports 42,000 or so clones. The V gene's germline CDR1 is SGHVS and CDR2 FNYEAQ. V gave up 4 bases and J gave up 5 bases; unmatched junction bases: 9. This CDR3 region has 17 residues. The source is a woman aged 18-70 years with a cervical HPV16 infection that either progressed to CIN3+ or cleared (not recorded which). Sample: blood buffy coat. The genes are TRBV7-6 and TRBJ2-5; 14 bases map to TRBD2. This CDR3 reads CASSSPGLAGARETQYF. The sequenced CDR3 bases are TGTGCCAGCAGCTCTCCGGGACTAGCGGGGGCACGGGAGACC.